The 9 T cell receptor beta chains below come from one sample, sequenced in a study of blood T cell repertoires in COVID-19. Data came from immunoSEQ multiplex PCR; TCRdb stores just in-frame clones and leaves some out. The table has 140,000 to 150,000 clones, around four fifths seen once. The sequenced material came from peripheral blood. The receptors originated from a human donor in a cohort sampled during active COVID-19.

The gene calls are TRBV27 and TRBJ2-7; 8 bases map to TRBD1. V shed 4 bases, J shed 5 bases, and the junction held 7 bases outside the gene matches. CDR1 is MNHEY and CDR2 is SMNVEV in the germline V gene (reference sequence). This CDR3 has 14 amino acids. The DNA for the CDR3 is TGTGCCAGCAGTTCCTCGACAGGGGCCAACGAGCAGTACTTC. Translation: CASSSSTGANEQYF.

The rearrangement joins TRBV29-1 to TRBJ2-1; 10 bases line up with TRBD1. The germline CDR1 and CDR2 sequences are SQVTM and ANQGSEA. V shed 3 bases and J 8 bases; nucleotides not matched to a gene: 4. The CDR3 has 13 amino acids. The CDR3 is CSVEKDRGYEQFF. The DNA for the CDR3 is TGCAGCGTTGAGAAGGACAGGGGGTATGAGCAGTTCTTC.

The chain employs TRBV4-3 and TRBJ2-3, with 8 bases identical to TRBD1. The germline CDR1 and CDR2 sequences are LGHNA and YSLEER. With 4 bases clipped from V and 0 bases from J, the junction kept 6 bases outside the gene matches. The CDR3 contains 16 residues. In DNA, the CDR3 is TGCGCCAGCAGCCTACAGGGGGGAGTTAGCACAGATACGCAGTATTTT. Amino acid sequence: CASSLQGGVSTDTQYF.

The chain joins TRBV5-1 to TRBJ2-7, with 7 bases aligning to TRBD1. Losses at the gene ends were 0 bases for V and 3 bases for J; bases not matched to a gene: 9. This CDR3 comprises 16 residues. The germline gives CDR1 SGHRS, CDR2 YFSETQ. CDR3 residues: CASSLAEGTVIYEQYF. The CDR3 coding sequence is TGCGCCAGCAGCTTGGCCGAGGGGACAGTTATCTACGAGCAGTACTTC. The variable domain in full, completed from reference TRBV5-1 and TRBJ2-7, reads KAGVTQTPRYLIKTRGQQVTLSCSPISGHRSVSWYQQTPGQGLQFLFEYFSETQRNKGNFPGRFSGRQFSNSRSEMNVSTLELGDSALYLCASSLAEGTVIYEQYFGPGTRLTVT.

The CDR3 region is CASSPPDSNYGYTF. In DNA form, the CDR3 reads TGTGCCAGCAGCCCTCCCGACAGTAACTATGGCTACACCTTC. This chain joins TRBV5-6 and TRBJ1-2; a weak D match, TRBD1 (5 bases). The CDR3 is 14 amino acids. Looked up from germline, CDR1 is SGHDT and CDR2 is YYEEEE. The V gene lost 4 bases and the J gene lost 1 base, with 11 bases spanning the gap.

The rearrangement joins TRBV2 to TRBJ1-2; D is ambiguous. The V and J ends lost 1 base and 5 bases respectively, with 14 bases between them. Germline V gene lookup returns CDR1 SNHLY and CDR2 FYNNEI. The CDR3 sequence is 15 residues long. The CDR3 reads CASSEVPSRVYGYTF. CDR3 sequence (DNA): TGTGCCAGCAGTGAAGTACCTAGTCGGGTTTATGGCTACACCTTC.

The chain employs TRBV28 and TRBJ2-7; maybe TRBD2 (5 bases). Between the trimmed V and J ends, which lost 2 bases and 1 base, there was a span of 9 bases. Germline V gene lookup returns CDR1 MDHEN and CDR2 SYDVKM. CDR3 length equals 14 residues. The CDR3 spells CASSLGGLSYEQYF. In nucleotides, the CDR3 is TGTGCCAGCAGTTTAGGCGGACTGTCCTACGAGCAGTACTTC.

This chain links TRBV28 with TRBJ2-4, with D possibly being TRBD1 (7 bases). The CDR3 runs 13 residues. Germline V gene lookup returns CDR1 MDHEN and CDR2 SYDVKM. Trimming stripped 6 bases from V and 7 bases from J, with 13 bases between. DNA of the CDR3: TGTGCCAGCAGGGAGGGGGCACGGAACATTCAGTACTTC. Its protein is CASREGARNIQYF.

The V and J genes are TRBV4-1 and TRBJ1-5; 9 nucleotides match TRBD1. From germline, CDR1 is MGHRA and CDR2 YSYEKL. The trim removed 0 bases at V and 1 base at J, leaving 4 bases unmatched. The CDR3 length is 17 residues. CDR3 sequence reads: CASSQEAGQGSNQPQHF. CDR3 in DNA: TGCGCCAGCAGCCAAGAGGCGGGACAGGGCAGCAATCAGCCCCAGCATTTT.